This T cell receptor (beta chain) emerged from a study of blood T cell repertoires in COVID-19. Original methodology: For nucleated cells, counts were estimated from reference gene primer amplification. Here immunoSEQ multiplex PCR was the method, and the copy in TCRdb shows in-frame clones only, minus some. The V and J calls and the clone size are those of that table, but D and trimming were determined from the DNA. The sample lists roughly 190,000 clones; 75% to 85% were seen once. What the recovered Cohort 3 donors had was two negative PCRs, clearance, or symptom resolution. Germline V gene sequence: CDR1 MNHEY, CDR2 SVGAGI. The CDR3 runs 16 residues. V shed 0 bases, J shed 5 bases, and the junction held 9 bases outside the gene matches.

This chain links TRBV6-5 with TRBJ2-5; 7 positions agree with TRBD1. Material: PBMCs or T cells enriched from blood (not recorded which). This clonotype originated in a man aged 35 to 55 who had recovered from COVID-19. The CDR3 reads CASSYSPTGVGETQYF. In DNA, the CDR3 is TGTGCCAGCAGTTACTCACCCACAGGGGTTGGGGAGACCCAGTACTTC.